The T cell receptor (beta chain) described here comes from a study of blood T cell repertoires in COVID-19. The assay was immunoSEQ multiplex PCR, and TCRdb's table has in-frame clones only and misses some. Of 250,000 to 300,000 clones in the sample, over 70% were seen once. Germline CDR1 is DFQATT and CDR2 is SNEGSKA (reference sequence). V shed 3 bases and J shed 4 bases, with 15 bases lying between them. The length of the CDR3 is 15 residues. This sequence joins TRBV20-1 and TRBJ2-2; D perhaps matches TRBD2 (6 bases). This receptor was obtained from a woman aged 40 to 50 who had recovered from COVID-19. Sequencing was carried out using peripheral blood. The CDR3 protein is CSASFGRLGTGELFF. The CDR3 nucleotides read TGCAGTGCTAGTTTTGGGAGACTAGGCACCGGGGAGCTGTTTTTT.